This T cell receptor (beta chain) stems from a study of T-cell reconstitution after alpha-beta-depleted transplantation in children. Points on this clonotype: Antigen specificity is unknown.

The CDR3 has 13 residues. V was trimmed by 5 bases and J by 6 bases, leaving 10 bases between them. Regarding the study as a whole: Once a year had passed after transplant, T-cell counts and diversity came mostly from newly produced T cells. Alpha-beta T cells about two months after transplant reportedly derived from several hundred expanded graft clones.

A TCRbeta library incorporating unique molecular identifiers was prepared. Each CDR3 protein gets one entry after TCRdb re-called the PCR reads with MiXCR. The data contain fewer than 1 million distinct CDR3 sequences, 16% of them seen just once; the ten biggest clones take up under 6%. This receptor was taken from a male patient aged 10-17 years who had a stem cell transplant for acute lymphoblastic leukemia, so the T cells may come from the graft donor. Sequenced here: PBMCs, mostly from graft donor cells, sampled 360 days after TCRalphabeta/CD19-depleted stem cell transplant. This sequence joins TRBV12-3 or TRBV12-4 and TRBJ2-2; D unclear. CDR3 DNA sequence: TGTGCCAGCAGTCTGCCGGGTTCCGGGGAGCTGTTTTTT. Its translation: CASSLPGSGELFF.